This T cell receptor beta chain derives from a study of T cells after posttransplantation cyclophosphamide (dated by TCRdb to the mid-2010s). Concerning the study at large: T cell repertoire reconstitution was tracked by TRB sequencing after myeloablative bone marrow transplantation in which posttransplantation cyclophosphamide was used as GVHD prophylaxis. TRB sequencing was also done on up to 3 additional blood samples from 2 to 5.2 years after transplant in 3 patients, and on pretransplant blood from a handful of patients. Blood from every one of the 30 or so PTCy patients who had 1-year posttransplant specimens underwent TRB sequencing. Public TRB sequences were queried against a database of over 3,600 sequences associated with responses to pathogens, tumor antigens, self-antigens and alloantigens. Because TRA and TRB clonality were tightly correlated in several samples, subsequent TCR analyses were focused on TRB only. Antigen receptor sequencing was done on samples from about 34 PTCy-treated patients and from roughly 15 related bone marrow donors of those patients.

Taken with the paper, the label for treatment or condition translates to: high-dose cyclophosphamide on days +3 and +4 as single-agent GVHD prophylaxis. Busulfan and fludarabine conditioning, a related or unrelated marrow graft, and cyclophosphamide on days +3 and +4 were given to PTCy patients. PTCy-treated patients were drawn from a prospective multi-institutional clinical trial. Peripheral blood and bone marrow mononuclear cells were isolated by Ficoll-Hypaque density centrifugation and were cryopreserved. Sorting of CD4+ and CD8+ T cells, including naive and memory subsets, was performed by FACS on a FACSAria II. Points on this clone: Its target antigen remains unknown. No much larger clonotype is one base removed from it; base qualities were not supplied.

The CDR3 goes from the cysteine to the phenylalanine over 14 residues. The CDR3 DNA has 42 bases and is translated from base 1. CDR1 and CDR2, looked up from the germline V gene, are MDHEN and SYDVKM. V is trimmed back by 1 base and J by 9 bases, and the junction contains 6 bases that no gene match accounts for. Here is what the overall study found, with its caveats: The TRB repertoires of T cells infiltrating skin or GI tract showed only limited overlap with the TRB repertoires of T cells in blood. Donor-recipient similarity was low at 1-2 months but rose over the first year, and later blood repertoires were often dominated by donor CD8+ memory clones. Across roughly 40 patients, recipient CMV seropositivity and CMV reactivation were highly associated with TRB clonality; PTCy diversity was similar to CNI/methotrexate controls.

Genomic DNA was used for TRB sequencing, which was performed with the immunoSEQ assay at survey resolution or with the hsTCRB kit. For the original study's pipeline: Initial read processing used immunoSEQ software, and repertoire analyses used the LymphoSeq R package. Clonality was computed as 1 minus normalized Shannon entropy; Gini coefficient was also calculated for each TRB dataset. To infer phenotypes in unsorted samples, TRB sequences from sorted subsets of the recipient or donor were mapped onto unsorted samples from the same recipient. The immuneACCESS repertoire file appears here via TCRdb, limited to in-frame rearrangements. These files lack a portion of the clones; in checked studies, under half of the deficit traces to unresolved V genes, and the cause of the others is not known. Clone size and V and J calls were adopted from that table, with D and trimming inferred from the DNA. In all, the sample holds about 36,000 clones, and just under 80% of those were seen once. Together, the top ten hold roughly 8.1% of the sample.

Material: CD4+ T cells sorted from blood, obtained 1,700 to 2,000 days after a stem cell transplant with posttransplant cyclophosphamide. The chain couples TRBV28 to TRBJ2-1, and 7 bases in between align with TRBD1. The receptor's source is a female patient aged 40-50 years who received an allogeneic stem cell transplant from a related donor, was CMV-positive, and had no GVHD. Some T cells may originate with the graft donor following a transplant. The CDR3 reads CASSLFGQVREQFF. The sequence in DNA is TGTGCCAGCAGTTTATTCGGACAGGTCCGTGAGCAGTTCTTC.